This T cell receptor beta chain is from a study of blood T cell repertoires in COVID-19. For the study at large: Collection of acute and convalescent COVID-19 samples took place in the United States, Italy and Spain. Sources were T cells, B-cell-depleted T cells, or PBMCs; the material itself was cDNA or gDNA.

Original handling: It was from reference gene primer amplification that nucleated cell counts were estimated. Clones were read by immunoSEQ multiplex PCR, and TCRdb kept only the in-frame ones, dropping some. The V and J calls and clone size were taken over from that table, and D and trimming were inferred from the DNA. The table lists about 150,000 clones, around 83% of them singletons. This clone appeared a single time. The length of the CDR3 is 13 residues. Per germline, CDR1 SGHVS and CDR2 FQNEAQ. The trim removed 5 bases at V and 7 bases at J, leaving 1 base unmatched. The chain combines TRBV7-8 with TRBJ1-6; TRBD1 agrees at 8 bases. Input material: peripheral blood. This sequence originates from a woman aged 50 to 60 in a cohort sampled during active or convalescent COVID-19. This CDR3 is CASSPGGNSPLHF. Here the CDR3 DNA reads TGTGCCAGCAGCCCAGGGGGCAATTCACCCCTCCACTTT.